This TCR beta chain was sequenced for a study of cytomegalovirus exposure and HLA in healthy donors. Of note for this clone: Its antigen is as yet unknown.

The PCR made use of 60 Vbeta and 13 Jbeta primers. Repertoires were generated with immunoSEQ multiplex PCR, while TCRdb's copy carries only in-frame clones and drops some. The sample has under 200,000 clones, around 80% seen once; the top ten hold approximately 6.8%. The germline CDR1 and CDR2 sequences are MDHEN and SYDVKM. The CDR3 extends over 12 amino acids. V shed 6 bases and J shed 6 bases, with 9 bases lying between them. Study-wide results and caveats: TRBV6-2, TRBV6-3 and other indistinguishable V segments were excluded. In vitro, three CMV-associated chains proved specific for CMV antigens. The HLA-A and HLA-B alleles of most subjects were reportedly predicted accurately from TCR beta sequences.

The gene calls are TRBV28 and TRBJ1-5; D uncertain. The sample consisted of PBMCs. The receptor was derived from a male donor in good health and CMV-seropositive. The CDR3 DNA sequence: TGTGCCAGCAGCCGGGTCGGTCAGCCCCAGCATTTT. This codes for CASSRVGQPQHF.